These 15 T cell receptor beta chains share one sample of origin, sequenced in a study of T cell responses to AZD1222 COVID-19 vaccine (dated by TCRdb to the early 2020s). Interpreted using the paper, the time point label stands for: baseline before first vaccination. Library generation was performed with the immunoSEQ multiplex PCR assay. TCRdb took this table from immuneACCESS and kept in-frame rearrangements with V and J called. Such tables lack part of the clones; where checked against another copy, unresolved V genes explain under half of the gap, and the rest is unexplained. The sample table records about 83,000 clones; over 75% of these occur just once. The top ten clones comprise just over 30% of the sample. The sequencing used peripheral blood, collected on day 0 of AZD1222 vaccination. These receptors all stem from an adult in good health.

The V gene is TRBV7-3, the J gene TRBJ2-1; 9 nucleotides align to TRBD2. CDR3 length: 13 residues. Germline loops: CDR1 SGHTA, CDR2 FQGTGA. With 10 bases clipped from V and 4 bases from J, the junction kept 5 bases outside the gene matches. CDR3 DNA sequence: TGTGCCACAGCGGGAGGCTTGTACAATGAGCAGTTCTTC. Amino acids: CATAGGLYNEQFF.

The chain recombines TRBV2 with TRBJ2-1, with TRBD2 identical over 9 bases. CDR1 is SNHLY, CDR2 FYNNEI, per germline. With V trimmed by 1 base and J by 0 bases, 7 bases remained unmatched. The CDR3 contains 18 residues. In DNA form, the CDR3 reads TGTGCCAGCAGTGAAGAGGCTAGCGGGACAACCTCCTACAATGAGCAGTTCTTC. The encoded protein is CASSEEASGTTSYNEQFF.

This chain uses TRBV25-1 with TRBJ2-3, with 10 bases that match TRBD2. The CDR3 totals 14 residues. V lost 6 bases to trimming and J lost 2 bases; unmatched junction nucleotides: 2. Germline assignment: CDR1 MGHDK and CDR2 SYGVNS. The CDR3 spells CASRAGGYTDTQYF. The CDR3 nucleotides are TGTGCCAGCAGAGCGGGAGGGTACACAGATACGCAGTATTTT.

This rearrangement joins TRBV28 to TRBJ2-3; 9 bases are a match to TRBD1. This CDR3 is built from 14 residues. V dropped 7 bases and J dropped 5; count of bases not matched to a gene: 7. The V gene's germline CDR1 is MDHEN and CDR2 SYDVKM. CDR3 in DNA: TGTGCCAGCACTGAGGGACAGGGTAGAGATACGCAGTATTTT. It specifies CASTEGQGRDTQYF.

The CDR3 is CASSPGEGPGYGYTF. The CDR3 region has the DNA TGTGCCAGCAGTCCCGGGGAAGGGCCAGGGTATGGCTACACCTTC. The rearrangement uses TRBV28 and TRBJ1-2, with D possibly matching TRBD1 (5 bases). Trimming left V 5 bases short and J 5 bases short, with 18 bases between. The germline V gene has CDR1 MDHEN and CDR2 SYDVKM. The CDR3 extends over 15 amino acids.

The V call is TRBV27, the J call TRBJ2-1; tentative D call: TRBD2 (6 bases). V was clipped by 11 bases and J by 14 bases, with 19 bases between them. This CDR3 region has 11 residues. The germline CDR1 and CDR2 sequences are MNHEY and SMNVEV (reference sequence). In DNA, the CDR3 is TGTGCCGCCCGGAAAGGGGCTAGCGAGTTCTTC. Amino acids: CAARKGASEFF.

The gene calls are TRBV20-1 and TRBJ2-5; 16 bases align to TRBD2. There are 20 residues in the CDR3. Germline-derived CDR1 and CDR2 are DFQATT and SNEGSKA (reference sequence). V gave up 3 bases and J gave up 2 bases; unmatched junction bases: 15. CDR3 sequence: CSASIPSGTSGRGNQETQYF. The CDR3 nucleotides read TGCAGTGCTAGTATTCCTTCCGGGACTAGCGGGAGGGGGAATCAAGAGACCCAGTACTTC.

The chain has TRBV28 and TRBJ2-6, with TRBD1 as a possible D gene (6 bases). Trimming removed 3 bases at V and 1 base at J, with 7 bases between. Germline loops: CDR1 MDHEN, CDR2 SYDVKM. The length of the CDR3 is 15 residues. This chain's CDR3 is CASSFTGSGANVLTF. CDR3 nucleotide sequence: TGTGCCAGCAGTTTCACAGGGTCTGGGGCCAACGTCCTGACTTTC.

This sequence joins TRBV6-2 or TRBV6-3 and TRBJ1-5, with 7 bases lining up with TRBD1. Germline loops: CDR1 MNHEY, CDR2 SVGEGT. V lost 4 bases, J lost 2 bases, and 5 bases stayed unmatched. There are 15 residues in the CDR3. The CDR3 region has the DNA TGTGCCAGCAGTTTGCAGGGGGTAGGCAATCAGCCCCAGCATTTT. It specifies CASSLQGVGNQPQHF.

The chain recombines TRBV20-1 with TRBJ2-4; no definite D call. Trimming removed 3 bases at V and 0 bases at J, with 9 bases between. The CDR3 extends over 14 amino acids. CDR1 and CDR2 (germline): DFQATT, SNEGSKA (reference sequence). The CDR3 DNA reads as TGCAGTGCTAGTTCCCCACTAGCCAAAAACATTCAGTACTTC. Encoded protein: CSASSPLAKNIQYF.

The chain recombines TRBV6-5 with TRBJ2-2, with D possibly TRBD1 on 6 matching bases. Trimming shortened V by 11 bases and J by 1 base, and 17 bases separated the two germline ends. This CDR3 is 15 amino acids long. Per the germline V gene, CDR1 is MNHEY and CDR2 is SVGAGI. The CDR3 coding sequence is TGTGCCTCCCACCGGGCCAGGGGGAACACCGGGGAGCTGTTTTTT. It yields the protein CASHRARGNTGELFF.

The V call is TRBV6-1, the J call TRBJ2-3; either TRBD1 or TRBD2 may supply D (7 bases each). Germline CDR1 is MNHNS and CDR2 is SASEGT. CDR3 length: 17 residues. With 6 bases removed from V and 8 bases from J, the gap between germline ends came to 27 bases. The CDR3 DNA sequence: TGTGCCAGCAGCGAAACAGGGGCTGTGGCGGGAGCGGGTACGCAGTATTTT. Translated, it gives CASSETGAVAGAGTQYF.

The chain couples TRBV5-5 to TRBJ1-3; no reliable D call. CDR3 length equals 14 residues. CDR1 is SGHKS and CDR2 is YYEKEE in the germline V gene (reference sequence). The V end was cut by 5 bases, the J end by 1 base, with 10 bases between. CDR3: CASSTGDSGNTIYF. The CDR3 DNA is TGTGCCAGCAGTACGGGTGATTCTGGAAACACCATATATTTT.

CDR3 DNA sequence: TGTGCCAGCAGTTACTCTTCAGGCTTCACCTACGAGCAGTACTTC. Translating it yields CASSYSSGFTYEQYF. The chain recombines TRBV6-5 with TRBJ2-7; unclear D gene. This CDR3 comprises 15 residues. Per the germline V gene, CDR1 is MNHEY and CDR2 is SVGAGI. V lost 0 bases, J lost 2 bases, and 11 bases lay in between.

The chain links TRBV9 to TRBJ2-3, with D possibly being TRBD2 (6 bases). CDR1 and CDR2 (germline): SGDLS, YYNGEE. Trimming pared 3 bases from V and 0 bases from J, leaving 11 bases between. This CDR3 region has 15 residues. DNA of the CDR3: TGTGCCAGCAGCGAGGGAGGATCCAGCACAGATACGCAGTATTTT. Translating gives CASSEGGSSTDTQYF.